Below are 18 T cell receptor beta chains sequenced from a single sample in a study of healthy donors' naive CD4 and CD8 T cells. A linear amplification protocol produced the TCR libraries from roughly 480 ng of total RNA. One entry per CDR3 protein, called by TCRdb with MiXCR from the reads. The sample holds about 180,000 distinct CDR3 sequences; nearly 75% are singletons and the top ten take around 2%. Sequenced material: naive CD4+ and CD8+ T cells sorted from blood, pooled from several donors. The receptors stem from a pool of human donors in good health; the sample pools cells from several healthy donors.

The chain uses TRBV19 and TRBJ1-1, with a weak D call TRBD1 (5 bases). The CDR3 has 14 amino acids. Per germline, CDR1 LNHDA and CDR2 SQIVND (reference sequence). The ends were cut back, 3 bases at V and 1 base at J, with 9 bases in the middle. The DNA for the CDR3 is TGTGCCAGTAGTATCCCAGGGCAGAACACTGAAGCTTTCTTT. Protein product: CASSIPGQNTEAFF.

V and J are TRBV6-2 or TRBV6-3 and TRBJ2-7, with D unclear. This CDR3 has 16 residues. Germline CDR1 MNHEY, CDR2 SVGEGT. V lost 6 bases to trimming and J lost 2 bases, with 20 bases between them. CDR3 sequence (DNA): TGTGCCAGCAGCGACGTCCGGCGGCAGTCGACCTACGAGCAGTACTTC. This translates into CASSDVRRQSTYEQYF.

The V gene is TRBV6-1, the J gene TRBJ1-2; D unclear. The germline CDR1 and CDR2 sequences are MNHNS and SASEGT. The CDR3 loop spans 11 amino acids. V dropped 6 bases and J dropped 1 base, with 3 bases sitting between them. The CDR3, as DNA: TGTGCCAGCAGCAATAACTATGGCTACACCTTC. Protein: CASSNNYGYTF.

The chain carries TRBV19 and TRBJ2-7; weak D call: TRBD1 (6 bases). V was pared by 6 bases and J by 0 bases, with 15 bases between. The CDR3 is 15 amino acids. The V gene's germline CDR1 is LNHDA and CDR2 SQIVND (reference sequence). CDR3 sequence reads: CASSRGPWSSYEQYF. In DNA form, the CDR3 reads TGTGCCAGTAGCAGGGGACCCTGGAGCTCCTACGAGCAGTACTTC.

This clonotype was observed a few times. The chain employs TRBV29-1 and TRBJ1-1; tentative D call: TRBD1 (5 bases). CDR1 and CDR2 from the germline V gene are SQVTM and ANQGSEA. With 5 bases removed from V and 1 base from J, the gap between germline ends came to 8 bases. The CDR3 consists of 12 residues. CDR3 in amino acids: CSVLQENTEAFF. The DNA for the CDR3 is TGCAGCGTTCTACAGGAGAACACTGAAGCTTTCTTT.

The chain joins TRBV29-1 to TRBJ1-1; weak D call: TRBD1 (5 bases). V lost 2 bases and J lost 5, with 15 bases in between. The CDR3 is 14 amino acids. CDR1 is SQVTM and CDR2 is ANQGSEA in the germline V gene. The DNA of the CDR3 is TGCAGCGTTGAATTTGTCCAGGGAAAGACTGAAGCTTTCTTT. Its translation is CSVEFVQGKTEAFF.

The chain carries TRBV19 and TRBJ2-7; D is possibly TRBD1 (6 bases). CDR3 length equals 15 residues. V lost 3 bases, J lost 1 base, and 13 bases lay in between. Germline CDR1 is LNHDA and CDR2 is SQIVND (reference sequence). CDR3: CASSMPQDRSYEQYF. The CDR3 bases are TGTGCCAGTAGTATGCCCCAGGACAGATCCTACGAGCAGTACTTC.

The count of this clonotype is one. V is TRBV15 and J is TRBJ2-1; D remains ambiguous. Germline V lookup: CDR1 LNHNV, CDR2 YYDKDF (reference sequence). V was pared by 3 bases and J by 0 bases, with 9 bases between. This CDR3 is 15 amino acids long. The chain's CDR3 is CATSRRRSSYNEQFF. CDR3 coding DNA: TGTGCCACCAGCAGGAGAAGGAGCTCCTACAATGAGCAGTTCTTC. Using reference TRBV15 and TRBJ2-1 for the parts outside the CDR3, the full variable domain is DAMVIQNPRYQVTQFGKPVTLSCSQTLNHNVMYWYQQKSSQAPKLLFHYYDKDFNNEADTPDNFQSRRPNTSFCFLDIRSPGLGDTAMYLCATSRRRSSYNEQFFGPGTRLTVL.

CDR3 DNA sequence: TGCAGCGCCTCCGGGACTAGCGGGAGGACGATCTACGAGCAGTACTTC. Amino acid sequence: CSASGTSGRTIYEQYF. The gene calls are TRBV29-1 and TRBJ2-7; 15 positions agree with TRBD2. Germline V lookup: CDR1 SQVTM, CDR2 ANQGSEA. V gave up 7 bases and J gave up 3 bases; unmatched junction bases: 10. This CDR3 region has 16 residues.

This clonotype has a single count. The chain employs TRBV27 and TRBJ2-5, with TRBD1 identical over 9 bases. This CDR3 has 14 residues. After removal of 6 bases from V and 2 bases from J, the junction contained 4 bases not matched to a gene. Germline V gene lookup returns CDR1 MNHEY and CDR2 SMNVEV (reference sequence). The CDR3 sequence is CASRPDRGQETQYF. The CDR3 DNA reads as TGTGCCAGCAGGCCGGACAGGGGACAAGAGACCCAGTACTTC.

The chain has TRBV29-1 and TRBJ1-3; no firm D call. Germline-derived CDR1 and CDR2 are SQVTM and ANQGSEA. This CDR3 region has 13 residues. Trimming stripped 5 bases from V and 0 bases from J, with 8 bases between. This CDR3 reads CSVRGSSGNTIYF. The CDR3 nucleotides read TGCAGCGTTCGAGGGAGCTCTGGAAACACCATATATTTT. The variable domain in full, completed from reference TRBV29-1 and TRBJ1-3, reads SAVISQKPSRDICQRGTSLTIQCQVDSQVTMMFWYRQQPGQSLTLIATANQGSEATYESGFVIDKFPISRPNLTFSTLTVSNMSPEDSSIYLCSVRGSSGNTIYFGEGSWLTVV.

This clonotype was detected only a few times. This chain's CDR3 is CAWSVGSSYNEQFF. The CDR3 DNA sequence: TGTGCCTGGAGTGTCGGTAGCTCCTACAATGAGCAGTTCTTC. The chain is built from TRBV30 and TRBJ2-1; D not certain. V was shortened by 0 bases and J by 0 bases, with 6 bases between the two germline ends. Germline lookup yields CDR1 GTSNPN and CDR2 SVGIG (reference sequence). The CDR3 loop spans 14 amino acids.

The genes are TRBV5-6 and TRBJ2-4; TRBD1 or TRBD2 may be the D gene (5 bases each). Germline V gene lookup returns CDR1 SGHDT and CDR2 YYEEEE. CDR3 length: 15 residues. V lost 7 bases, J lost 3 bases, and 17 bases lay in between. Here the CDR3 DNA reads TGTGCCAGCGTCCGGTGGGAGCAGGGCAAAAACATTCAGTACTTC. Its protein is CASVRWEQGKNIQYF.

This CDR3 is CSARRSGFGPSGTDTQYF. The CDR3 DNA reads as TGCAGTGCTAGAAGATCGGGTTTCGGACCTAGCGGCACAGATACGCAGTATTTT. This chain connects TRBV20-1 to TRBJ2-3, with a weak D call TRBD2 (6 bases). This CDR3 contains 18 residues. Per the germline V gene, CDR1 is DFQATT and CDR2 is SNEGSKA (reference sequence). Trimming shortened V by 2 bases and J by 1 base, and 22 bases separated the two germline ends.

The sample holds a few counts of this clonotype. The chain combines TRBV30 with TRBJ1-2; D unclear. Germline loops: CDR1 GTSNPN, CDR2 SVGIG (reference sequence). The germline V and J ends were trimmed by 2 bases and 3 bases, with 10 bases remaining between them. CDR3 size: 13 residues. Here the CDR3 reads CAWSPGLHYGYTF. The CDR3 nucleotides are TGTGCCTGGAGTCCTGGGCTTCACTATGGCTACACCTTC.

The rearrangement uses TRBV6-5 and TRBJ1-1, with D perhaps TRBD1 (5 bases). CDR1 is MNHEY and CDR2 is SVGAGI in the germline V gene. The CDR3 runs to 14 residues. V was pared by 6 bases and J by 4 bases, with 15 bases between. The CDR3 nucleotides read TGTGCCAGCAGCCCTGGAGGGGCCGTCACTGAAGCTTTCTTT. Translated: CASSPGGAVTEAFF.

J is TRBJ2-1 and V is TRBV19; 12 bases line up with TRBD2. The CDR3 length is 16 residues. The germline V gene has CDR1 LNHDA and CDR2 SQIVND (reference sequence). V was pared by 0 bases and J by 6 bases, with 3 bases of the junction left unmatched. The CDR3 sequence is CASSIDLAGGRNEQFF. CDR3 sequence (DNA): TGTGCCAGTAGTATAGATCTAGCGGGAGGGCGCAATGAGCAGTTCTTC. Using reference TRBV19 and TRBJ2-1 for the parts outside the CDR3, the full variable domain is DGGITQSPKYLFRKEGQNVTLSCEQNLNHDAMYWYRQDPGQGLRLIYYSQIVNDFQKGDIAEGYSVSREKKESFPLTVTSAQKNPTAFYLCASSIDLAGGRNEQFFGPGTRLTVL.

The chain is built from TRBV29-1 and TRBJ1-4; weak D call: TRBD1 (6 bases). This CDR3 region has 15 residues. With 0 bases removed from V and 8 bases from J, the gap between germline ends came to 16 bases. The V gene's germline CDR1 is SQVTM and CDR2 ANQGSEA. This CDR3 is CSVEDLWQGHEKLFF. As DNA, the CDR3 is TGCAGCGTTGAAGATCTATGGCAGGGGCACGAAAAACTGTTTTTT.